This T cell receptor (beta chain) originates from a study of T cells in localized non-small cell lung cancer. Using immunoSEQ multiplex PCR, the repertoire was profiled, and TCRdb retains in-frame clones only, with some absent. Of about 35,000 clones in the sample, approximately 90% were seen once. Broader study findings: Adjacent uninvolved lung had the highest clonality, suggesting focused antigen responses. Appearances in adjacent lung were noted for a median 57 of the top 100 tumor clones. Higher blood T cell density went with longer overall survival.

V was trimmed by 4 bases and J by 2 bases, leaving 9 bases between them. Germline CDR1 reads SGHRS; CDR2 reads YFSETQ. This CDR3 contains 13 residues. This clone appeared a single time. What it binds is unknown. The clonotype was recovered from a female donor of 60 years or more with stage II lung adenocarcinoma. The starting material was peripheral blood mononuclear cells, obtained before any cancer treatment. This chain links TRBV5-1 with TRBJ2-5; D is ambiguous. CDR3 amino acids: CASSRWRQETQYF. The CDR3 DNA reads TGCGCCAGCAGCAGATGGCGTCAAGAGACCCAGTACTTC. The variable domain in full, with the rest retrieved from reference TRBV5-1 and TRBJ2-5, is KAGVTQTPRYLIKTRGQQVTLSCSPISGHRSVSWYQQTPGQGLQFLFEYFSETQRNKGNFPGRFSGRQFSNSRSEMNVSTLELGDSALYLCASSRWRQETQYFGPGTRLLVL.